The sample holds a few counts of the clone carrying this TCR beta chain. This sample is drawn from a study of response to subunit inactivated influenza vaccine. Each CDR3 protein gets one entry after TCRdb re-called the RT-PCR reads with MiXCR. The profile shows around 520,000 distinct CDR3 sequences, approximately 12% of them singletons. The CDR3 runs to 16 residues. V lost 6 bases, J lost 0 bases, and 6 bases stayed unmatched. In germline, CDR1 is MNHEY, CDR2 SMNVEV (reference sequence). The sequence was obtained from a man aged 45-65 years who received an inactivated influenza vaccine. The V call is TRBV27, the J call TRBJ2-3, with 10 bases aligning to TRBD1. The source material was PBMCs from blood, sampled on the day of vaccination. The CDR3, as DNA: TGTGCCAGCAGCCGGGACAGGGGATCTAGCACAGATACGCAGTATTTT. Amino acids: CASSRDRGSSTDTQYF.